This T cell receptor (beta chain) came from a study of T-cell reconstitution after alpha-beta-depleted transplantation in children. Points from the study as a whole: After one year, T-cell counts and TCRbeta diversity mostly came from new T cells.

V was clipped by 5 bases and J by 4 bases, with 15 bases between them. Germline V gives CDR1 SNHLY, CDR2 FYNNEI. This CDR3 has 14 residues. A TCRbeta library incorporating unique molecular identifiers was prepared. Each CDR3 protein is one row after TCRdb ran MiXCR on the PCR reads. This sample has 550,000 to 600,000 distinct CDR3 sequences, with roughly 23% found just once. This clonotype came up many times. The antigen remains undetermined. This sequence was found in a boy less than two years old who had a stem cell transplant for acute myeloid leukemia, so the T cells may come from the graft donor. The genes are TRBV2 and TRBJ2-7, with D unclear. This specimen consisted of PBMCs, mostly from graft donor cells, obtained 360 days after TCRalphabeta/CD19-depleted stem cell transplant. The CDR3 spells CASSTSRIQYEQYF. The CDR3 bases are TGTGCCAGCAGTACGTCCCGTATCCAGTACGAGCAGTACTTC.